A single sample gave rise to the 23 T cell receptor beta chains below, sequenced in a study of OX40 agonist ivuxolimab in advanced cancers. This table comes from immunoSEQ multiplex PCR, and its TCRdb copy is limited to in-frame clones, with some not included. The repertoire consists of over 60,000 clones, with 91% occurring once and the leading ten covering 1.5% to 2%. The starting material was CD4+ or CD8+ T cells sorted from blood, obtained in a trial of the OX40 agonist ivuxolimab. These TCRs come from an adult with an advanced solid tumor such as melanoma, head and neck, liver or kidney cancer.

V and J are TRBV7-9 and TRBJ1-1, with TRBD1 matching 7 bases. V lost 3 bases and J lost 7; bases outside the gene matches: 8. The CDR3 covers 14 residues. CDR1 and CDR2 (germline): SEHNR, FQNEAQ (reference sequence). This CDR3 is CASSFETGSFEAFF. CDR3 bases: TGTGCCAGCAGCTTTGAGACAGGGAGTTTTGAAGCTTTCTTT.

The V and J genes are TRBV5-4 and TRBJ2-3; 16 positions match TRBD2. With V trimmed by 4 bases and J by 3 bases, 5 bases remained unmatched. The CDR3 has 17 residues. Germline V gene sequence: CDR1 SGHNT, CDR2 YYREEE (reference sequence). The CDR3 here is CASSAGLAGGPTDTQYF. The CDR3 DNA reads TGTGCCAGCAGCGCGGGACTAGCGGGGGGGCCGACAGATACGCAGTATTTT.

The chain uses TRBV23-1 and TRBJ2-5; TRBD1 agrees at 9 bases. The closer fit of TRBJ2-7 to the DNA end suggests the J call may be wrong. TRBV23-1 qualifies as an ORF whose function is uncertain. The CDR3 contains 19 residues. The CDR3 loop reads CASSHWGTGGGPSSYEQYF. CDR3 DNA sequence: TGCGCCAGCAGTCATTGGGGAACAGGGGGCGGCCCGAGCTCCTACGAGCAGTACTTC.

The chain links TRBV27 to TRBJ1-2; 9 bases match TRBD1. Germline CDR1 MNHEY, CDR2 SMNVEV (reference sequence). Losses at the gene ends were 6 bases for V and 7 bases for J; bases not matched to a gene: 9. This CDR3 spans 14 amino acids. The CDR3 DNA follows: TGTGCCAGCAGGGGGACAGGGTCTGAATCTGGCTACACCTTC. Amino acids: CASRGTGSESGYTF.

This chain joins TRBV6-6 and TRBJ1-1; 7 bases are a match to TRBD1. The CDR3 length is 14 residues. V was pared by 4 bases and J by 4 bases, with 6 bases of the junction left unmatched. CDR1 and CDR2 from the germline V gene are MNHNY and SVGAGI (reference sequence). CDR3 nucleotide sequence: TGTGCCAGCAGTTTAGACAGGGAAACCACTGAAGCTTTCTTT. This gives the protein CASSLDRETTEAFF.

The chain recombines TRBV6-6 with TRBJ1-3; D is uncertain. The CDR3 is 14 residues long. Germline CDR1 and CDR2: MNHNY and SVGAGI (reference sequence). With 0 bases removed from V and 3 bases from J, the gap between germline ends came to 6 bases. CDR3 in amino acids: CASSYSSRGNTIYF. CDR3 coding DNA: TGTGCCAGCAGTTACTCCAGTCGTGGAAACACCATATATTTT.

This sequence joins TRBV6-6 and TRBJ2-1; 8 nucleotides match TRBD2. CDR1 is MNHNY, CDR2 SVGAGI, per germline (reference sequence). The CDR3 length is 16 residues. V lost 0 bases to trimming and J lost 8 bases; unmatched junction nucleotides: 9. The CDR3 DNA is TGTGCCAGCAGTTACTCGGAAGCGGGAGTTGAAGATGAGCAGTTCTTC. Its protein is CASSYSEAGVEDEQFF.

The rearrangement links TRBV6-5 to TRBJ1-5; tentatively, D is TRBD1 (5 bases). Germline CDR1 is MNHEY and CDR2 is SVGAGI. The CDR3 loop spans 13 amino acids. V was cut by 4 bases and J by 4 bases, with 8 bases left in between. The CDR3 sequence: CASSFDRNQPQHF. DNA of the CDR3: TGTGCCAGCAGTTTTGACAGAAATCAGCCCCAGCATTTT.

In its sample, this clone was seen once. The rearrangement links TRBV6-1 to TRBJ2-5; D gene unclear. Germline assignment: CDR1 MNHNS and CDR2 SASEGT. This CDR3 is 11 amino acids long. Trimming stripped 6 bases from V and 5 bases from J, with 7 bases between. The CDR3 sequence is CASSRWETQYF. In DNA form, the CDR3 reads TGTGCCAGCAGCCGCTGGGAGACCCAGTACTTC.

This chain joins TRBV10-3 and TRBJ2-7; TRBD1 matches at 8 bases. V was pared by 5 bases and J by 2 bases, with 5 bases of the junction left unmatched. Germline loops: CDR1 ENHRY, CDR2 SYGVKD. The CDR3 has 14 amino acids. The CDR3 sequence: CAISSGQATYEQYF. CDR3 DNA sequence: TGTGCCATCAGTTCGGGACAGGCGACCTACGAGCAGTACTTC.

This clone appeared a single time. The CDR3 here is CASTGGQVYGYTF. As DNA, the CDR3 is TGTGCCAGCACAGGCGGACAGGTCTATGGCTACACCTTC. The chain employs TRBV6-1 and TRBJ1-2; TRBD1 aligns across 7 bases. From germline, CDR1 is MNHNS and CDR2 SASEGT. This CDR3 contains 13 residues. J was trimmed by 4 bases and V by 7 bases; bases with no gene match: 6.

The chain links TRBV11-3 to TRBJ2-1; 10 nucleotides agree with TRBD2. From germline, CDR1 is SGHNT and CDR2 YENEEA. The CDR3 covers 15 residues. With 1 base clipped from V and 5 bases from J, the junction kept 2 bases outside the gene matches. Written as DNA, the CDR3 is TGTGCCAGCAGCTTAGGGCTAGCGGGGGACAATGAGCAGTTCTTC. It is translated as CASSLGLAGDNEQFF.

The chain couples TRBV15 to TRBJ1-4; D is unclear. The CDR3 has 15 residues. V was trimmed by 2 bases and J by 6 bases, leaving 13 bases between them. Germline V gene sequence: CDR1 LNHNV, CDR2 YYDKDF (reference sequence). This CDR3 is CATSRNGRSDEKLFF. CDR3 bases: TGTGCCACCAGCAGAAATGGGAGGTCCGATGAAAAACTGTTTTTT.

The CDR3 DNA is TGTGCCAGCAGCCGGGGCAGGGGGTTCGCTGAAGCTTTCTTT. It encodes CASSRGRGFAEAFF. The chain links TRBV2 to TRBJ1-1; TRBD1 matches at 7 bases. CDR1 and CDR2 from the germline V gene are SNHLY and FYNNEI. The trim removed 6 bases at V and 6 bases at J, leaving 10 bases unmatched. The CDR3 runs 14 residues.

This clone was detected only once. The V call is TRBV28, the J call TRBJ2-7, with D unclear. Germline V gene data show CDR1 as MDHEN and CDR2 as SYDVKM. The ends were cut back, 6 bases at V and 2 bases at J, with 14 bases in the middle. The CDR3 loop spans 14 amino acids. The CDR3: CASSNLGETYEQYF. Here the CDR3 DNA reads TGTGCCAGCAGCAACCTCGGCGAGACCTACGAGCAGTACTTC.

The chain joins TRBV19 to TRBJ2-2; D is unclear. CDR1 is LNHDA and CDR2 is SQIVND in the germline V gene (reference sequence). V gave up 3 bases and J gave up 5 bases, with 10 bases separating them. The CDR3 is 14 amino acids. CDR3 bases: TGTGCCAGTAGTATCTGGGGTCGAACCGGGGAGCTGTTTTTT. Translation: CASSIWGRTGELFF.

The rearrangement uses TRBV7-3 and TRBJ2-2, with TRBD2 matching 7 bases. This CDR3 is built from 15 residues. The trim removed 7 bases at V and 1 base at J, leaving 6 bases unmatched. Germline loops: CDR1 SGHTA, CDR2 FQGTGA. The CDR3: CASTPTGGNTGELFF. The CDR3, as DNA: TGTGCCAGCACCCCAACGGGGGGGAACACCGGGGAGCTGTTTTTT.

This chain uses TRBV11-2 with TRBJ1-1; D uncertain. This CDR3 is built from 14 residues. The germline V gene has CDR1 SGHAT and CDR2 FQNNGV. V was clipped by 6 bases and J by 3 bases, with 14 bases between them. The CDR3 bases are TGTGCCAGCAGTTCGACACTCCACGACACTGAAGCTTTCTTT. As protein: CASSSTLHDTEAFF.

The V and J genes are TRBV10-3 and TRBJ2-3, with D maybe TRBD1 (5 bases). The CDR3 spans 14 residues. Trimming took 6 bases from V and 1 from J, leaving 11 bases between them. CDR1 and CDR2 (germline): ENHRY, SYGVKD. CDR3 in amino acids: CAISSTQGTDTQYF. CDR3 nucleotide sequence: TGTGCCATCAGCTCGACACAGGGCACAGATACGCAGTATTTT.

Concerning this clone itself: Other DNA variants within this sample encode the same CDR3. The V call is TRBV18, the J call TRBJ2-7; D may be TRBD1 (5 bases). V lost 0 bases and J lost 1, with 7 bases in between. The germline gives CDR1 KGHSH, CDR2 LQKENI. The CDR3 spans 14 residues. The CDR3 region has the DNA TGTGCCAGCTCACCACCGGCAGGGTCCTACGAGCAGTACTTC. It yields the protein CASSPPAGSYEQYF.

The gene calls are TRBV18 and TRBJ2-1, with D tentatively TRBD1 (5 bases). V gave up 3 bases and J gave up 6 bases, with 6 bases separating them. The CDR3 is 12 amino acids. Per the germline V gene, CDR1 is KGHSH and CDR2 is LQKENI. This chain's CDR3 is CASSPDINEQFF. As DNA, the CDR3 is TGTGCCAGCTCACCGGACATCAATGAGCAGTTCTTC.

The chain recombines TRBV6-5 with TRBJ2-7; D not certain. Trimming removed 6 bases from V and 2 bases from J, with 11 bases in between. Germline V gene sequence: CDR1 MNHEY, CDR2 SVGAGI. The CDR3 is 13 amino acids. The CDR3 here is CASRPTGTYEQYF. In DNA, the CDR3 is TGTGCCAGCAGACCTACTGGAACCTACGAGCAGTACTTC.

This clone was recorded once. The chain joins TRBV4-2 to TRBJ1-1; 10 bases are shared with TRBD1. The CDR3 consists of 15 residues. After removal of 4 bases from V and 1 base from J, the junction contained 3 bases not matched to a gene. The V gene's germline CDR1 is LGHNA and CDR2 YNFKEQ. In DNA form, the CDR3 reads TGTGCCAGCAGCCCCCGGGACAGGGGGAACACTGAAGCTTTCTTT. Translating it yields CASSPRDRGNTEAFF.